This record covers a single T cell receptor beta chain. One junction end does not reproduce the germline sequence, and a read error may be involved. Selection for sequencing was limited to patients who had shown CD8+CD57+ cell expansion by flow cytometry. The data derive from a study of CD8+CD57+ T cells in acquired aplastic anemia. Germline lookup yields CDR1 MNHEY and CDR2 SMNVEV (reference sequence). There are 16 residues in the CDR3. CDR3 and TCR beta VDJ profiling relied on a genomic DNA template. TCRdb re-called the reads through MiXCR, storing one row per CDR3 protein. The repertoire holds about 160,000 distinct CDR3 sequences, around 48% seen once, with 30% to 40% in the top ten.

The sequence came from a human donor with aplastic anemia. The chain links TRBV27 to TRBJ2-7; maybe TRBD2 (5 bases). The material sequenced was sorted CD4+, CD8+, or CD8+CD57+ T cells (not recorded which) from PBMCs. Here the CDR3 DNA reads TGTGCCAGCAGCCCCCACCCTAGCAGGCTTGCCTACGATCAGTACTTC. This translates into CASSPHPSRLAYDQYF.